These 22 T cell receptor beta chains share one sample of origin, sequenced in a study of metastatic and nonmetastatic thyroid tumors (dated by TCRdb to about 2020). Before undergoing thyroid surgery, none of the patients had been given any kind of treatment. To prepare the library, PCR was applied. These reads were obtained on an Illumina HiSeq 4000. TCRdb reprocessed the public reads (quality trimming at Q25 with fastp, clone calling with MiXCR) and kept in-frame beta chains. This sample is represented by 11,000 to 15,000 clones; around 28% of them were singletons. Under 20% of the sample is in the top ten clones. Sequenced input: tumor tissue. The receptors originated from a female donor with papillary thyroid cancer or a benign thyroid nodule (not recorded which). Some clones in this sample may be carry-over from other donors' samples.

This chain links TRBV4-2 with TRBJ2-7; 13 nucleotides align to TRBD2. The CDR3 totals 17 residues. V dropped 1 base and J dropped 2; count of bases not matched to a gene: 5. Germline lookup yields CDR1 LGHNA and CDR2 YNFKEQ. CDR3 bases: TGTGCCAGCAGCCAAGCCATGACTAGCGGGAGGCCCTACGAGCAGTACTTC. Amino acid sequence: CASSQAMTSGRPYEQYF.

This clone was counted many times. The chain joins TRBV12-3 or TRBV12-4 to TRBJ2-3; 9 bases are a match to TRBD2. V was clipped by 4 bases and J by 2 bases; unmatched bases: 4. This CDR3 contains 15 residues. The CDR3 DNA sequence: TGTGCCAGCAGTTGGCTAGCGGGACCCACAGATACGCAGTATTTT. Translated: CASSWLAGPTDTQYF.

This clone was seen only a few times. V and J are TRBV28 and TRBJ2-7, with 7 bases identical to TRBD1. The CDR3 runs to 15 residues. V gave up 4 bases and J gave up 6 bases; unmatched junction bases: 12. Looked up from germline, CDR1 is MDHEN and CDR2 is SYDVKM. CDR3 protein: CASSSYLLQGSEQYF. DNA of the CDR3: TGTGCCAGCAGTTCCTACTTACTACAGGGGTCCGAGCAGTACTTC.

This clone was counted many times. V is TRBV15 and J is TRBJ1-6, with TRBD1 matching over 9 bases. This CDR3 comprises 15 residues. The V gene's germline CDR1 is LNHNV and CDR2 YYDKDF (reference sequence). V shed 5 bases and J 7 bases; nucleotides not matched to a gene: 6. The CDR3 is CATSADRGMNSPLHF. The CDR3 DNA is TGTGCCACCAGCGCTGACAGGGGGATGAATTCACCCCTCCACTTT. Based on the CDR3 plus reference TRBV15 and TRBJ1-6, the full variable domain is DAMVIQNPRYQVTQFGKPVTLSCSQTLNHNVMYWYQQKSSQAPKLLFHYYDKDFNNEADTPDNFQSRRPNTSFCFLDIRSPGLGDTAMYLCATSADRGMNSPLHFGNGTRLTVT.

V usage is TRBV5-1 and J usage is TRBJ2-6; D unresolved. Germline-derived CDR1 and CDR2 are SGHRS and YFSETQ. V was trimmed by 7 bases and J by 0 bases, leaving 8 bases between them. This CDR3 region has 14 residues. The DNA of the CDR3 is TGCGCCAGCCAGGACGGCTCTGGGGCCAACGTCCTGACTTTC. Translated, it gives CASQDGSGANVLTF.

By its share, this clone is medium-sized. The CDR3 here is CATRDSSYNEQFF. DNA for the CDR3: TGTGCCACCCGGGACAGCTCCTACAATGAGCAGTTCTTC. V gene TRBV6-2 or TRBV6-3 combines with J gene TRBJ2-1, with TRBD1 matching over 7 bases. The CDR3 consists of 13 residues. J was trimmed by 0 bases and V by 10 bases; bases with no gene match: 3. Germline-derived CDR1 and CDR2 are MNHEY and SVGEGT.

The sample holds a few counts of this clone. This chain uses TRBV12-3 or TRBV12-4 with TRBJ2-2; tentative D call: TRBD1 (5 bases). V lost 6 bases to trimming and J lost 4 bases, with 18 bases between them. This CDR3 comprises 16 residues. As DNA, the CDR3 is TGTGCCAGCAGCCTGGCCGGCAGGGTCCCCACCGGGGAGCTGTTTTTT. Its protein product is CASSLAGRVPTGELFF.

CDR3 residues: CASRSTGHSIYEQYF. In DNA form, the CDR3 reads TGTGCCAGCAGAAGTACGGGACACAGCATCTACGAGCAGTACTTC. The chain recombines TRBV11-1 with TRBJ2-7, with a weak D call TRBD1 (6 bases). CDR3 length equals 15 residues. The ends were cut back, 6 bases at V and 3 bases at J, with 18 bases in the middle. CDR1 and CDR2 (germline): SGHAT, FQDESV (reference sequence).

This clone was picked up a small number of times. The V and J genes are TRBV6-2 or TRBV6-3 and TRBJ2-7; 11 bases map to TRBD2. CDR1 and CDR2 from the germline V gene are MNHEY and SVGEGT. This CDR3 has 16 amino acids. J was trimmed by 2 bases and V by 0 bases; bases with no gene match: 3. The CDR3 is CASSYSTSGSPYEQYF. The DNA of the CDR3 is TGTGCCAGCAGTTACTCTACTAGCGGGAGTCCCTACGAGCAGTACTTC.

This clone was found many times. DNA for the CDR3: TGTGCCAGCAGCCTCAGTACAGGGTCCAACTATGGCTACACCTTC. It yields the protein CASSLSTGSNYGYTF. The J gene is TRBJ1-2, the V gene TRBV7-8; D may be TRBD1 (6 bases). V was clipped by 5 bases and J by 2 bases, with 15 bases between them. The CDR3 contains 15 residues. Germline values: CDR1 SGHVS, CDR2 FQNEAQ.

This clone has just a few counts. The chain has TRBV19 and TRBJ2-1; D perhaps matches TRBD1 (5 bases). Germline CDR1 is LNHDA and CDR2 is SQIVND (reference sequence). The length of the CDR3 is 15 residues. V was pared by 1 base and J by 3 bases, with 10 bases between. CDR3 sequence (DNA): TGTGCCAGTAGTATAGGACAGTCACACTACAATGAGCAGTTCTTC. Amino acids: CASSIGQSHYNEQFF.

This clone was found many times. The chain combines TRBV4-2 with TRBJ1-1, with 7 nucleotides matching TRBD1. The CDR3 contains 16 residues. Germline assignment: CDR1 LGHNA and CDR2 YNFKEQ. Germline trimming cut 0 bases from V and 4 bases from J; bases unmatched to any gene: 8. CDR3: CASSQETGASGTEAFF. The DNA for the CDR3 is TGTGCCAGCAGCCAAGAAACAGGGGCCTCGGGCACTGAAGCTTTCTTT.

This clone turned up a few times. This chain uses TRBV28 with TRBJ2-3, with TRBD2 identical over 9 bases. The junction had 5 bases not matched to a gene; V was cut back by 5 bases and J by 2 bases. CDR1 and CDR2 from the germline V gene are MDHEN and SYDVKM. This CDR3 contains 15 residues. CDR3 nucleotide sequence: TGTGCCAGCAGTGTCCCTAGCGGGGTCACAGATACGCAGTATTTT. It specifies CASSVPSGVTDTQYF.

This clone was observed a few times. This sequence joins TRBV28 and TRBJ2-7; D gene ambiguous. In germline, CDR1 is MDHEN, CDR2 SYDVKM. This CDR3 contains 10 residues. Between the trimmed V and J ends, which lost 3 bases and 7 bases, there was a span of 4 bases. The chain's CDR3 is CASSLGEQYF. CDR3 DNA sequence: TGTGCCAGCAGTTTGGGTGAGCAGTACTTC.

This clone was detected ten times or more. This could be a read error, since a much larger clone is one nucleotide away. This rearrangement joins TRBV20-1 to TRBJ2-4; D possibly corresponds to TRBD2 (7 bases). The CDR3 sequence is 16 residues long. The germline CDR1 and CDR2 sequences are DFQATT and SNEGSKA (reference sequence). V was cut by 7 bases and J by 1 base, with 20 bases left in between. The CDR3: CSVIRDGGRAKNIQYF. The CDR3 DNA reads as TGCAGTGTCATCCGGGACGGGGGGCGGGCCAAAAACATTCAGTACTTC.

V usage is TRBV20-1 and J usage is TRBJ2-2, with 9 positions matching TRBD1. Per germline, CDR1 DFQATT and CDR2 SNEGSKA (reference sequence). V was pared by 1 base and J by 6 bases, with 6 bases of the junction left unmatched. This CDR3 comprises 15 residues. CDR3 coding DNA: TGCAGTGCTAGAGGGGACAGGGTTGATGCCGGGGAGCTGTTTTTT. Its translation is CSARGDRVDAGELFF.

This clone has just one count. The rearrangement joins TRBV30 to TRBJ1-1; the match to TRBD1 covers 7 bases. Germline lookup yields CDR1 GTSNPN and CDR2 SVGIG (reference sequence). Losses at the gene ends were 0 bases for V and 10 bases for J; bases not matched to a gene: 2. The CDR3 runs to 11 residues. The CDR3 here is CAWSVDRVAFF. The CDR3 nucleotides are TGTGCCTGGAGTGTTGACAGGGTAGCTTTCTTT.

This chain links TRBV28 with TRBJ1-2; maybe TRBD1 (6 bases). Germline V gene data show CDR1 as MDHEN and CDR2 as SYDVKM. This CDR3 spans 18 amino acids. V was cut by 3 bases and J by 1 base, with 21 bases left in between. For the CDR3, the DNA is TGTGCCAGCAGTTTCTCACTCCCGGACAGCACAAGTAACTATGGCTACACCTTC. This sequence encodes CASSFSLPDSTSNYGYTF.

This clone was seen at least ten times. This sequence joins TRBV3-1 and TRBJ2-2, with 11 positions matching TRBD2. CDR3 length: 17 amino acids. Germline V gene sequence: CDR1 LGHDT, CDR2 YNNKEL (reference sequence). The trim removed 1 base at V and 3 bases at J, leaving 4 bases unmatched. CDR3: CASSQGLAGTYTGELFF. The CDR3 bases are TGTGCCAGCAGCCAAGGACTAGCGGGGACCTACACCGGGGAGCTGTTTTTT.

This clone was recorded many times. This sequence may be a read error, since a much larger clone differs from it by one base. The sample has other DNA sequences that encode this CDR3 too. The chain employs TRBV28 and TRBJ2-5; D is ambiguous. This CDR3 has 14 residues. Per germline, CDR1 MDHEN and CDR2 SYDVKM. The CDR3 protein is CASSPRHPQETQYF. CDR3 nucleotides: TGTGCTAGCAGTCCCCGACATCCCCAAGAGACCCAGTACTTC.

V and J are TRBV5-2 and TRBJ1-3. TRBV5-2 is shown as a pseudogene. This CDR3 contains 19 residues. The CDR3 sequence: CASNDFYRIRQGSGNTIYF. CDR3 in DNA: TGTGCCAGCAACGATTTTTATAGAATTCGACAGGGATCTGGAAACACCATATATTTT.

V gene TRBV7-8 combines with J gene TRBJ1-2; no clear D. The CDR3 has 13 amino acids. From germline, CDR1 is SGHVS and CDR2 FQNEAQ. Trimming cost V 3 bases and J 7 bases, with 12 bases left between them. The CDR3 nucleotides read TGTGCCAGCAGCTTCGGGCAGCCTCCTGGCTACACCTTC. It encodes CASSFGQPPGYTF.